Below, 23 T cell receptor beta chains from the same sample are listed, as sequenced in a study of cytomegalovirus exposure and HLA in healthy donors. The PCR used 60 Vbeta and 13 Jbeta primers. TCRdb keeps only in-frame clones here, not all; method: immunoSEQ multiplex PCR. The sample carries 150,000 to 200,000 clones, roughly 78% recorded once. Sequencing was performed on PBMCs. The receptors were sampled from a woman aged 35 to 49 in good health and CMV-seronegative.

This chain links TRBV2 with TRBJ2-1; 11 bases fit TRBD2. The germline CDR1 and CDR2 sequences are SNHLY and FYNNEI. The CDR3 contains 15 residues. With V trimmed by 6 bases and J by 2 bases, 3 bases remained unmatched. The CDR3 loop reads CASSPLAGAYNEQFF. CDR3 DNA: TGTGCCAGCAGCCCACTAGCGGGGGCCTACAATGAGCAGTTCTTC.

This clone was found a few times. The chain recombines TRBV27 with TRBJ1-2; 9 positions agree with TRBD1. Germline CDR1 reads MNHEY; CDR2 reads SMNVEV (reference sequence). J was trimmed by 8 bases and V by 1 base; bases with no gene match: 5. The CDR3 has 14 residues. The CDR3 is CASSLYGTGKGYTF. The CDR3, as DNA: TGTGCCAGCAGTTTATATGGGACAGGGAAGGGCTACACCTTC.

This clone showed up just a few times. The gene calls are TRBV2 and TRBJ1-1; TRBD1 agrees at 7 bases. CDR1 and CDR2 (germline): SNHLY, FYNNEI. The CDR3 spans 16 residues. Trimming removed 9 bases from V and 0 bases from J; junction bases left unmatched: 13. For the CDR3, the DNA is TGTGCCAGAGACAGGGAGCGAGCACCTATGAACACTGAAGCTTTCTTT. Amino acid sequence: CARDRERAPMNTEAFF.

V and J are TRBV16 and TRBJ1-1; 8 bases fit TRBD1. Looked up from germline, CDR1 is KGHSY and CDR2 is FQNENV. The CDR3 is made up of 15 amino acids. V was pared by 6 bases and J by 8 bases, with 14 bases of the junction left unmatched. DNA of the CDR3: TGTGCCAGCAGGCGGACAGGGACGATTAGGGGGGAAGCTTTCTTT. Translated: CASRRTGTIRGEAFF.

This clone was observed a few times. This sequence joins TRBV9 and TRBJ2-2; D is uncertain. Trimming shortened V by 0 bases and J by 0 bases, and 6 bases separated the two germline ends. CDR3 size: 15 residues. Germline loops: CDR1 SGDLS, CDR2 YYNGEE. DNA of the CDR3: TGTGCCAGCAGCGTAGGCACGGCGAACACCGGGGAGCTGTTTTTT. Its translation is CASSVGTANTGELFF. The complete variable domain, with remaining parts taken from reference TRBV9 and TRBJ2-2, reads DSGVTQTPKHLITATGQRVTLRCSPRSGDLSVYWYQQSLDQGLQFLIQYYNGEERAKGNILERFSAQQFPDLHSELNLSSLELGDSALYFCASSVGTANTGELFFGEGSRLTVL.

The rearrangement joins TRBV28 to TRBJ1-4, with 10 bases aligning to TRBD1. Germline lookup yields CDR1 MDHEN and CDR2 SYDVKM. V lost 6 bases, J lost 8 bases, and 9 bases stayed unmatched. The CDR3 spans 15 residues. The DNA of the CDR3 is TGTGCCAGCAGCCGAATGACAGGGGGCGCAGAAAAACTGTTTTTT. Its translation is CASSRMTGGAEKLFF.

Only a few counts were recorded for this clone. The V and J genes are TRBV19 and TRBJ2-1; maybe TRBD1 (5 bases). The CDR3 length is 13 residues. Between the trimmed V and J ends, which lost 8 bases and 7 bases, there was a span of 15 bases. Germline V gene lookup returns CDR1 LNHDA and CDR2 SQIVND (reference sequence). This CDR3 is CASSHPQGNEQFF. CDR3 nucleotides: TGTGCCAGTTCCCACCCCCAGGGTAATGAGCAGTTCTTC.

The rearrangement joins TRBV18 to TRBJ2-7; a possible D gene is TRBD1 (6 bases). V was cut by 4 bases and J by 1 base, with 8 bases left in between. The V gene's germline CDR1 is KGHSH and CDR2 LQKENI. CDR3 length: 13 residues. Written as DNA, the CDR3 is TGTGCCAGCTCACAAGGGACATCCTACGAGCAGTACTTC. It specifies CASSQGTSYEQYF.

This clone has only a few counts. The J gene is TRBJ2-7, the V gene TRBV7-2; TRBD2 matches 10 bases. With 4 bases clipped from V and 2 bases from J, the junction kept 8 bases outside the gene matches. The germline V gene encodes CDR1 SGHTA and CDR2 FQGNSA. This CDR3 spans 16 amino acids. The CDR3 here is CASSSEGLAFTYEQYF. The CDR3 DNA reads TGTGCCAGCAGCTCCGAGGGACTAGCGTTTACCTACGAGCAGTACTTC. Together with reference TRBV7-2 and TRBJ2-7, the CDR3 gives the full variable domain: GAGVSQSPSNKVTEKGKDVELRCDPISGHTALYWYRQSLGQGLEFLIYFQGNSAPDKSGLPSDRFSAERTGGSVSTLTIQRTQQEDSAVYLCASSSEGLAFTYEQYFGPGTRLTVT.

This chain connects TRBV7-2 to TRBJ1-3; maybe TRBD1 (5 bases). CDR1 and CDR2 from the germline V gene are SGHTA and FQGNSA. With 6 bases removed from V and 1 base from J, the gap between germline ends came to 16 bases. The CDR3 consists of 16 residues. CDR3 loop: CASRTRQTVSGNTIYF. The CDR3 DNA follows: TGTGCCAGCAGAACGAGACAGACGGTTTCTGGAAACACCATATATTTT.

This chain uses TRBV9 with TRBJ2-3, with 9 bases aligning to TRBD2. The germline V gene has CDR1 SGDLS and CDR2 YYNGEE. Germline trimming cut 7 bases from V and 1 base from J; bases unmatched to any gene: 4. The CDR3 spans 14 residues. CDR3 amino acids: CASGQRGGTDTQYF. CDR3 coding DNA: TGTGCCAGCGGGCAGCGGGGGGGCACAGATACGCAGTATTTT.

The rearrangement links TRBV27 to TRBJ2-7; 8 bases map to TRBD2. Germline V gene lookup returns CDR1 MNHEY and CDR2 SMNVEV (reference sequence). This CDR3 has 16 amino acids. V lost 5 bases and J lost 4; bases outside the gene matches: 13. The CDR3 nucleotides read TGTGCCAGCAGTGCCCTCCCCGGGACTAGACAGTACGAGCAGTACTTC. Its translation: CASSALPGTRQYEQYF.

The chain combines TRBV5-1 with TRBJ1-1; no clear D gene. The CDR3 covers 13 residues. Trimming cost V 5 bases and J 0 bases, with 8 bases left between them. The germline CDR1 and CDR2 sequences are SGHRS and YFSETQ. DNA for the CDR3: TGCGCCAGCAGACGCACAGTGAACACTGAAGCTTTCTTT. As protein: CASRRTVNTEAFF.

The chain's CDR3 is CASSPGTASYNEQFF. The CDR3 coding sequence is TGTGCCAGCAGCCCCGGGACAGCTTCCTACAATGAGCAGTTCTTC. This chain uses TRBV7-7 with TRBJ2-1; 7 nucleotides align to TRBD1. CDR3 length: 15 residues. J gave up 1 base and V 5 bases, and 5 bases lay outside the gene matches. The germline CDR1 and CDR2 sequences are SSHAT and FNYEAQ (reference sequence).

The chain is built from TRBV6-6 and TRBJ1-5; 9 nucleotides align to TRBD1. V shed 6 bases and J 4 bases; nucleotides not matched to a gene: 7. Germline V gives CDR1 MNHNY, CDR2 SVGAGI (reference sequence). There are 15 residues in the CDR3. The CDR3 here is CASRRRDRVNQPQHF. In DNA form, the CDR3 reads TGTGCCAGCAGGCGCCGGGACAGGGTTAATCAGCCCCAGCATTTT.

The rearrangement links TRBV2 to TRBJ2-5; 9 bases are a match to TRBD2. The CDR3 is made up of 17 amino acids. Germline loops: CDR1 SNHLY, CDR2 FYNNEI. Trimming removed 1 base from V and 7 bases from J; junction bases left unmatched: 13. Here the CDR3 DNA reads TGTGCCAGCAGTGAAGTCCCCCGCGGGGGGGCCGGGTTGACCCAGTACTTC. This sequence encodes CASSEVPRGGAGLTQYF.

The chain is built from TRBV5-1 and TRBJ2-5; 8 bases align to TRBD2. V was clipped by 0 bases and J by 5 bases; unmatched bases: 9. CDR3 length: 16 amino acids. Germline lookup yields CDR1 SGHRS and CDR2 YFSETQ. CDR3 coding DNA: TGCGCCAGCAGCTTGGCCTGGGGAGCGGGGGAGGAGACCCAGTACTTC. Protein product: CASSLAWGAGEETQYF.

This sequence joins TRBV14 and TRBJ1-2; tentatively, D is TRBD1 (5 bases). Germline lookup yields CDR1 SGHDN and CDR2 FVKESK. Trimming took 1 base from V and 4 from J, leaving 13 bases between them. CDR3 size: 15 residues. The CDR3 DNA is TGTGCCAGCAGCCAAGTTCAGGGTTATCCCTATGGCTACACCTTC. Its translation: CASSQVQGYPYGYTF.

Here the CDR3 DNA reads TGTGCCAGCAGCTTAGCTGAGCGGGGGCTCCACGATGAGCAGTTCTTC. Protein sequence: CASSLAERGLHDEQFF. The chain is built from TRBV7-8 and TRBJ2-1; the match to TRBD2 covers 8 bases. The germline V gene encodes CDR1 SGHVS and CDR2 FQNEAQ. The CDR3 consists of 16 residues. Losses at the gene ends were 0 bases for V and 8 bases for J; bases not matched to a gene: 9.

In this sample, this clone turned up a few times. V is TRBV9 and J is TRBJ2-1, with unresolved D. Germline CDR1 and CDR2: SGDLS and YYNGEE. The CDR3 totals 17 residues. V was shortened by 0 bases and J by 1 base, with 14 bases between the two germline ends. The chain's CDR3 is CASSVGFLSGSYNEQFF. The CDR3 region has the DNA TGTGCCAGCAGCGTAGGGTTCCTTTCCGGGTCCTACAATGAGCAGTTCTTC.

V gene TRBV5-4 combines with J gene TRBJ1-1; D not certain. V was pared by 3 bases and J by 8 bases, with 14 bases between. From germline, CDR1 is SGHNT and CDR2 YYREEE (reference sequence). This CDR3 contains 13 residues. The CDR3 here is CASSYSQRPEAFF. The CDR3 DNA is TGTGCCAGCAGCTATTCCCAGAGGCCAGAAGCTTTCTTT.

The chain joins TRBV5-1 to TRBJ2-5; D is perhaps TRBD1 (6 bases). The DNA end lines up better with TRBJ2-7; the J call may be wrong. Looked up from germline, CDR1 is SGHRS and CDR2 is YFSETQ. This CDR3 is built from 13 residues. This CDR3 reads CASSPPGVYEQYF. CDR3 coding DNA: TGCGCCAGCAGCCCACCAGGGGTTTACGAGCAGTACTTC.

V is TRBV2 and J is TRBJ2-3; possible D gene TRBD1, 6 bases. Per the germline V gene, CDR1 is SNHLY and CDR2 is FYNNEI. With 8 bases removed from V and 2 bases from J, the gap between germline ends came to 14 bases. The CDR3 is 14 residues long. The CDR3 DNA reads as TGTGCCAGCTCCGGACAGATTGACACAGATACGCAGTATTTT. This encodes CASSGQIDTDTQYF.